Below, 7 T cell receptor beta chains from the same sample are listed, as sequenced in a study of T cells after yellow fever vaccination. TCRdb called the 5' RACE reads again in MiXCR, with one record for every CDR3 protein. This sample has under 600,000 distinct CDR3 sequences, with approximately 13% found just once. This sample comprised PBMCs, obtained on the day of the yellow fever booster vaccination. The receptors come from a man between 25 and 39 years old who received the YFV17D yellow fever vaccine.

This rearrangement joins TRBV11-2 to TRBJ2-1; D may correspond to TRBD1 or TRBD2 (6 bases each). Germline CDR1 reads SGHAT; CDR2 reads FQNNGV. The germline V and J ends were trimmed by 4 bases and 7 bases, with 14 bases remaining between them. This CDR3 is built from 14 residues. DNA of the CDR3: TGTGCCAGCAGCTCGCTCGGGGGCCTTAATGAGCAGTTCTTC. Amino acids: CASSSLGGLNEQFF.

In its sample, this clonotype was seen a few times. The V and J genes are TRBV10-2 and TRBJ2-6, with 11 bases fitting TRBD1. CDR3 length: 18 residues. CDR1 WSHSY and CDR2 SAAADI come from the germline V gene. The V segment lost 2 bases and the J segment 4 bases; nucleotides outside the gene matches: 7. The chain's CDR3 is CASSERTGGVSGANVLTF. The CDR3 nucleotides are TGCGCCAGCAGTGAGAGGACAGGGGGCGTTTCGGGGGCCAACGTCCTGACTTTC.

This clonotype was detected many times. The chain employs TRBV24-1 and TRBJ2-1, with TRBD2 matching over 9 bases. This CDR3 has 17 amino acids. Germline lookup yields CDR1 KGHDR and CDR2 SFDVKD. V was clipped by 3 bases and J by 8 bases; unmatched bases: 13. Here the CDR3 DNA reads TGTGCCACCAGTGATAGTAGCGGGAGTCAGGTTAGCGATGAGCAGTTCTTC. Amino acids: CATSDSSGSQVSDEQFF.

V usage is TRBV2 and J usage is TRBJ2-7; D is possibly TRBD2 (6 bases). This CDR3 has 16 residues. The germline V and J ends were trimmed by 6 bases and 0 bases, with 18 bases remaining between them. The germline gives CDR1 SNHLY, CDR2 FYNNEI. In nucleotides, the CDR3 is TGTGCCAGCAGCGTCCACACTAGCTGGACCTCCTACGAGCAGTACTTC. Amino acid sequence: CASSVHTSWTSYEQYF.

To note about this clonotype: An end of the junction does not agree with germline; a read error may underlie this. The chain recombines TRBV20-1 with TRBJ2-5; 10 nucleotides agree with TRBD2. Germline V gene data show CDR1 as DFQATT and CDR2 as SNEGSKA (reference sequence). This CDR3 is 11 amino acids long. The CDR3 DNA is TGCAGTGCTAGAGATGGACTAGCGGTTATCTTC. Translated, it gives CSARDGLAVIF.

This clonotype was counted a few times. V gene TRBV7-2 combines with J gene TRBJ1-5, with D unresolved. Per the germline V gene, CDR1 is SGHTA and CDR2 is FQGNSA. The CDR3 covers 16 residues. V was pared by 1 base and J by 5 bases, with 15 bases between. CDR3 protein: CASSLVGGEGYQPQHF. CDR3 DNA sequence: TGTGCCAGCAGCTTAGTTGGTGGGGAAGGGTATCAGCCCCAGCATTTT. The full variable domain, completed using reference TRBV7-2 and TRBJ1-5, is GAGVSQSPSNKVTEKGKDVELRCDPISGHTALYWYRQSLGQGLEFLIYFQGNSAPDKSGLPSDRFSAERTGGSVSTLTIQRTQQEDSAVYLCASSLVGGEGYQPQHFGDGTRLSIL.

The chain is built from TRBV4-3 and TRBJ2-2; TRBD2 might be the D (5 bases). Germline loops: CDR1 LGHNA, CDR2 YSLEER. Trimming cost V 0 bases and J 2 bases, with 10 bases left between them. The CDR3 is made up of 16 amino acids. In DNA, the CDR3 is TGCGCCAGCAGCCAAGAGGTAGCGAAAAACACCGGGGAGCTGTTTTTT. Protein sequence: CASSQEVAKNTGELFF.